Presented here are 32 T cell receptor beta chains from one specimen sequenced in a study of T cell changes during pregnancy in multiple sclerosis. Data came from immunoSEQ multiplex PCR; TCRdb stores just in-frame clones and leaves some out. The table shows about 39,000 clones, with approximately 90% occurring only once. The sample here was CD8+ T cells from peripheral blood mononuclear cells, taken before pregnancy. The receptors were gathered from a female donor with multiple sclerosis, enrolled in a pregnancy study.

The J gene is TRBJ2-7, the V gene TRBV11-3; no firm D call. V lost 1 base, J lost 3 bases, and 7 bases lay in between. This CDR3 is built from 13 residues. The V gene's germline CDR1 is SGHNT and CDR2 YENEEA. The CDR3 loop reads CASSLGNNYEQYF. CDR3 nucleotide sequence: TGTGCCAGCAGCTTAGGCAACAACTACGAGCAGTACTTC.

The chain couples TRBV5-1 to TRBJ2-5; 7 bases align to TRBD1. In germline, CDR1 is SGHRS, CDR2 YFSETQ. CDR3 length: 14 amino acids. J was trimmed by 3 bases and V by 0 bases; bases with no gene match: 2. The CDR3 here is CASSLGQGKETQYF. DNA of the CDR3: TGCGCCAGCAGCTTGGGACAGGGAAAAGAGACCCAGTACTTC.

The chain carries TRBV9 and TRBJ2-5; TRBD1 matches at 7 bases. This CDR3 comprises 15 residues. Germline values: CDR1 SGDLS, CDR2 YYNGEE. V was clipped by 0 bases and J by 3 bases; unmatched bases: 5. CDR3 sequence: CASSVEDRAEETQYF. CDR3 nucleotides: TGTGCCAGCAGCGTAGAAGACAGGGCTGAAGAGACCCAGTACTTC.

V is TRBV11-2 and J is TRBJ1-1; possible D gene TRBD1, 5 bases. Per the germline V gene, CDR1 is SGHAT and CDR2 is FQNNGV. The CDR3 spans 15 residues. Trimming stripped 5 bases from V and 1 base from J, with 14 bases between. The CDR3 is CASSVRSRANTEAFF. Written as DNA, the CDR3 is TGTGCCAGCAGCGTAAGATCCAGGGCGAACACTGAAGCTTTCTTT.

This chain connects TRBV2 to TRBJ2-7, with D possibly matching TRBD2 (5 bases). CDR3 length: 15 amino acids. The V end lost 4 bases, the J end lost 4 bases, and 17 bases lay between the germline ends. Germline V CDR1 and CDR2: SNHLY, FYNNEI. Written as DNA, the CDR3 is TGTGCCAGCAGTGGATCTAGGGCGGGCGCTTACGAGCAGTACTTC. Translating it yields CASSGSRAGAYEQYF.

In nucleotides, the CDR3 is TGTGCCAGCACCGATAGGCCAGGGGGCCTCGGTAATTCACCCCTCCACTTT. This translates into CASTDRPGGLGNSPLHF. The V gene is TRBV5-4, the J gene TRBJ1-6, with 8 bases that match TRBD1. The length of the CDR3 is 17 residues. V was pared by 6 bases and J by 6 bases, with 14 bases of the junction left unmatched. CDR1 SGHNT and CDR2 YYREEE come from the germline V gene (reference sequence). The entire variable domain, with the rest obtained from reference TRBV5-4 and TRBJ1-6, is as follows: ETGVTQSPTHLIKTRGQQVTLRCSSQSGHNTVSWYQQALGQGPQFIFQYYREEENGRGNFPPRFSGLQFPNYSSELNVNALELDDSALYLCASTDRPGGLGNSPLHFGNGTRLTVT.

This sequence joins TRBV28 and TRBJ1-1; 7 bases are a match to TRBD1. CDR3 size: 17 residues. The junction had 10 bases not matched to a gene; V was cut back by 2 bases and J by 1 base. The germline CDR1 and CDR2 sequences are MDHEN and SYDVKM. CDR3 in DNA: TGTGCCAGCAGTTTAGGCGCCCTCGGACAGGCGAACACTGAAGCTTTCTTT. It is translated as CASSLGALGQANTEAFF.

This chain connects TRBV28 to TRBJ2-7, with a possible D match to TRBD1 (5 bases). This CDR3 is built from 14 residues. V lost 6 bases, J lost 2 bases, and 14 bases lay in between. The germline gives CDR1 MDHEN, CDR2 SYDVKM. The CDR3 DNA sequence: TGTGCCAGCAGCTATAATCGACAGACCTACGAGCAGTACTTC. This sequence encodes CASSYNRQTYEQYF.

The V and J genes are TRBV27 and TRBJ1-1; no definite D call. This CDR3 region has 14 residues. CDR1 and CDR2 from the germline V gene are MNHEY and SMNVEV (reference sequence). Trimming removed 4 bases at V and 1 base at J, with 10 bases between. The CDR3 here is CASSSPGANTEAFF. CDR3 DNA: TGTGCCAGCAGTTCCCCGGGAGCGAACACTGAAGCTTTCTTT.

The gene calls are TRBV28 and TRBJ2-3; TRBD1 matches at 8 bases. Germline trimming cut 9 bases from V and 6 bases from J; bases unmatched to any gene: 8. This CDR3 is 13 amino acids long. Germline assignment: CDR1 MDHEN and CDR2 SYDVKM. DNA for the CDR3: TGTGCCAGTTGGGACAGGCCTAGGGATACGCAGTATTTT. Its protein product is CASWDRPRDTQYF.

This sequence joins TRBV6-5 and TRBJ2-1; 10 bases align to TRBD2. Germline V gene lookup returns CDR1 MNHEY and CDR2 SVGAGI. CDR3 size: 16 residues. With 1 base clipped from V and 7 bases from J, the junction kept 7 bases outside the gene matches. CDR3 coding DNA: TGTGCCAGCAGTTACTGGGCTAGCGGGAGTGGGAATGAGCAGTTCTTC. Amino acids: CASSYWASGSGNEQFF.

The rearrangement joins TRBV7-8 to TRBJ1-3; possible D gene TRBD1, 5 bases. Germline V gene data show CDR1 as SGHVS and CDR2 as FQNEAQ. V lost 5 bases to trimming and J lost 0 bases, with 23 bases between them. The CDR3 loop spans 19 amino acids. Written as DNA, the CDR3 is TGTGCCAGCAGCCCCACGGGGGGGAGGATCCAAGACTCTGGAAACACCATATATTTT. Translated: CASSPTGGRIQDSGNTIYF.

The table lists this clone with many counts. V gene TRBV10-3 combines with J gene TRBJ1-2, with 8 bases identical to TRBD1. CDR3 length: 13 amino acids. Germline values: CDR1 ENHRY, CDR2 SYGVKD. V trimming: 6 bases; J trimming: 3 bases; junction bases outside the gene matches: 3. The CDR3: CAIRDRADYGYTF. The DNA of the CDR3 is TGTGCCATCAGGGACAGGGCGGACTATGGCTACACCTTC.

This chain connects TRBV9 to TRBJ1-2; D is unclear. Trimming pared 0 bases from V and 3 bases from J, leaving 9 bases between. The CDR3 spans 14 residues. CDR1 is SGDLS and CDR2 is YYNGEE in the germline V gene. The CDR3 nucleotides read TGTGCCAGCAGCGTAGCCACTGCTGACTATGGCTACACCTTC. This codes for CASSVATADYGYTF.

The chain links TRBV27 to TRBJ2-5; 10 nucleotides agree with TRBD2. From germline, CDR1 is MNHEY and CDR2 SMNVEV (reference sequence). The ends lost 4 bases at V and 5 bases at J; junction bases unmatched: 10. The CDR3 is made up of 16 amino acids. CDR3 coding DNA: TGTGCCAGCAGTTCCCGGACTAGCGGTCCGCTGGAGACCCAGTACTTC. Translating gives CASSSRTSGPLETQYF.

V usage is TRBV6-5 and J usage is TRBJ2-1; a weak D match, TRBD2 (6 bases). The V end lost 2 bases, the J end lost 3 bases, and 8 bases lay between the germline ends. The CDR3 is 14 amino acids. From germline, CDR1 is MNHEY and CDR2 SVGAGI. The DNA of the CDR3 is TGTGCCAGCAGTTACCGGGGGATCTACAATGAGCAGTTCTTC. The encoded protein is CASSYRGIYNEQFF.

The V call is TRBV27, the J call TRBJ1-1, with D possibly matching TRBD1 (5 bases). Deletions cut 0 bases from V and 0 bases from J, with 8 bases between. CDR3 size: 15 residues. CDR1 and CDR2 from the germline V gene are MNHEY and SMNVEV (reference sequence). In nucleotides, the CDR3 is TGTGCCAGCAGTTTATCGCCAGGGATGAACACTGAAGCTTTCTTT. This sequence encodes CASSLSPGMNTEAFF.

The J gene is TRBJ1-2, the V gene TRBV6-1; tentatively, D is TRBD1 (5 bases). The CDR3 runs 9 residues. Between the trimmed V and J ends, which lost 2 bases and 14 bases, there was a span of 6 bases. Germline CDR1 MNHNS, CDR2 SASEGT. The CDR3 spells CASSEWTTF. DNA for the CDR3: TGTGCCAGCAGTGAATGGACAACCTTC.

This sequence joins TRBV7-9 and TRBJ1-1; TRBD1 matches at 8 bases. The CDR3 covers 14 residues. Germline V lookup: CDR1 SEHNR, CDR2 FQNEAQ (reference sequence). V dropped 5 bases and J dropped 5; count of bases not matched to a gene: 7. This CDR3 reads CASSRLNRGTEAFF. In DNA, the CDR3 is TGTGCCAGCAGCCGCCTCAACAGGGGGACTGAAGCTTTCTTT.

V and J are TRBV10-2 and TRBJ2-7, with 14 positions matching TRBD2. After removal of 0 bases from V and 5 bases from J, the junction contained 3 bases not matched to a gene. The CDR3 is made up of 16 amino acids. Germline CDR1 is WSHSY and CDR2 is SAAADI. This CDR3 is CASSESGTSGRDEQYF. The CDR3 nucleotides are TGCGCCAGCAGTGAGTCCGGGACTAGCGGGAGAGACGAGCAGTACTTC.

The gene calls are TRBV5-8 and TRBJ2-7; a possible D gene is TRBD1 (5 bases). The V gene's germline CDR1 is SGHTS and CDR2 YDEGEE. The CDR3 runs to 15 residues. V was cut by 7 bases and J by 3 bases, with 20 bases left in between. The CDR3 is CASSVVAAQGYEQYF. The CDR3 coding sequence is TGTGCCAGCTCCGTTGTGGCTGCGCAGGGCTACGAGCAGTACTTC.

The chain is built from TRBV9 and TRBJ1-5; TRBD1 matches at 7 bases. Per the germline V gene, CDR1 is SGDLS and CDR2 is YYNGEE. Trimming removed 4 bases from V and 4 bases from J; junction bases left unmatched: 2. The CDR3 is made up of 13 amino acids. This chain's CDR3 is CASSRTGNQPQHF. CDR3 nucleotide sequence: TGTGCCAGCAGCCGGACAGGAAATCAGCCCCAGCATTTT.

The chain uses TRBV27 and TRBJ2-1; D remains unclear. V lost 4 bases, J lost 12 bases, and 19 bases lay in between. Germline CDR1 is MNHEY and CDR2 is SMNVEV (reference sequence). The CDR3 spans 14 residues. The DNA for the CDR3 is TGTGCCAGCAGTTCTTTGTTCGGCGGAGATGGGCAGTTCTTC. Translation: CASSSLFGGDGQFF.

This chain's CDR3 is CSVEGQGRNTEAFF. In DNA form, the CDR3 reads TGCAGCGTTGAGGGACAGGGGCGGAACACTGAAGCTTTCTTT. This chain joins TRBV29-1 and TRBJ1-1; TRBD1 aligns across 10 bases. The V and J ends lost 3 bases and 1 base, in that order; junction bases with no gene match: 2. There are 14 residues in the CDR3. From germline, CDR1 is SQVTM and CDR2 ANQGSEA.

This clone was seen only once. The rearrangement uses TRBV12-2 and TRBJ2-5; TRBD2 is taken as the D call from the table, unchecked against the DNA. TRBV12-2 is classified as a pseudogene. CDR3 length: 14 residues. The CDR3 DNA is TGTGCAAGTCGCCTGGAGGGCACCCAAGAGACCCAGTACTTC. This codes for CASRLEGTQETQYF.

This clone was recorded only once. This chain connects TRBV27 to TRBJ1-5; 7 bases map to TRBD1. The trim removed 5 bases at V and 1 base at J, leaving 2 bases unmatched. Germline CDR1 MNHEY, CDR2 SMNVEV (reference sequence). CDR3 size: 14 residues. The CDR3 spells CASSMGQSNQPQHF. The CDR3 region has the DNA TGTGCCAGCAGTATGGGACAGAGCAATCAGCCCCAGCATTTT.

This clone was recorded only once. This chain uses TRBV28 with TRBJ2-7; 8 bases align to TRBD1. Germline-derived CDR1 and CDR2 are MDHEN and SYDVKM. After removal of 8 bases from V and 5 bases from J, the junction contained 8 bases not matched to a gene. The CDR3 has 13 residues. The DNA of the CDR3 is TGTGCCAGCTTACCACAGGGGGAGGACGAGCAGTACTTC. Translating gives CASLPQGEDEQYF.

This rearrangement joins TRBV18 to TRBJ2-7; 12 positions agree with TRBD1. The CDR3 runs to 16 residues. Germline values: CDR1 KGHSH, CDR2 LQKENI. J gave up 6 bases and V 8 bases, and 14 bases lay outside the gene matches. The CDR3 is CASPFRPGQGACEQYF. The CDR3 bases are TGTGCCAGCCCTTTCCGGCCGGGACAGGGGGCCTGCGAGCAGTACTTC.

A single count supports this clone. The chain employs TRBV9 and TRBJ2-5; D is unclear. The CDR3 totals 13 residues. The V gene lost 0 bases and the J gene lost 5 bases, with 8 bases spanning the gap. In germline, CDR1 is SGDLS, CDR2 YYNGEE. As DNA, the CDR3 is TGTGCCAGCAGCGTAGGGGCAAAGGAGACCCAGTACTTC. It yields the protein CASSVGAKETQYF. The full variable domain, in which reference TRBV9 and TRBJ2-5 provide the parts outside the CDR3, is DSGVTQTPKHLITATGQRVTLRCSPRSGDLSVYWYQQSLDQGLQFLIQYYNGEERAKGNILERFSAQQFPDLHSELNLSSLELGDSALYFCASSVGAKETQYFGPGTRLLVL.

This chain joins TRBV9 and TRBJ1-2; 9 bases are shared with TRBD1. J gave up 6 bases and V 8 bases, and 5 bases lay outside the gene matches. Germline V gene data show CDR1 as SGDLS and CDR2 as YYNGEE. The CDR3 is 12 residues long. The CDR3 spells CASKTGGNGYTF. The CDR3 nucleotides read TGTGCCAGTAAAACAGGGGGCAATGGCTACACCTTC.

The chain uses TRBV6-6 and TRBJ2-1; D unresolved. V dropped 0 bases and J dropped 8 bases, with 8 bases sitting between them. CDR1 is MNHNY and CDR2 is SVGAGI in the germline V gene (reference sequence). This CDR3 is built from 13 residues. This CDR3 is CASSYSIAHEQFF. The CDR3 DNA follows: TGTGCCAGCAGTTACTCGATTGCGCATGAGCAGTTCTTC.

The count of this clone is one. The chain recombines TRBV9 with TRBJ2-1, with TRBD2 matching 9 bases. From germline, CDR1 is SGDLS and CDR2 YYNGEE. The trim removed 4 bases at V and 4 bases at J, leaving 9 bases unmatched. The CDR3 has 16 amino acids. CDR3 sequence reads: CASSFRLAAPYNEQFF. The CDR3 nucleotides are TGTGCCAGCAGCTTTCGACTAGCGGCCCCGTACAATGAGCAGTTCTTC.